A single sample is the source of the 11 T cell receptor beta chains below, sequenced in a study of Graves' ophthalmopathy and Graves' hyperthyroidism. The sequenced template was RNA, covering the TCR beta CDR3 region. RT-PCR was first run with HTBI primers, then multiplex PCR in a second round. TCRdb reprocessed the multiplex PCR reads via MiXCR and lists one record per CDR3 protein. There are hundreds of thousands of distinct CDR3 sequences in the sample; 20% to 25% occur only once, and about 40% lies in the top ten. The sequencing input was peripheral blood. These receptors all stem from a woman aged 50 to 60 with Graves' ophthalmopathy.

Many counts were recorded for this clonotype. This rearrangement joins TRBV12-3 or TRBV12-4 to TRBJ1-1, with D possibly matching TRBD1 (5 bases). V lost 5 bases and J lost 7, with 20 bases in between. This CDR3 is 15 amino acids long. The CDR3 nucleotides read TGTGCCAGCAGTGAAACGGGACGGACGGCCTATGAAGCTTTCTTT. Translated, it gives CASSETGRTAYEAFF.

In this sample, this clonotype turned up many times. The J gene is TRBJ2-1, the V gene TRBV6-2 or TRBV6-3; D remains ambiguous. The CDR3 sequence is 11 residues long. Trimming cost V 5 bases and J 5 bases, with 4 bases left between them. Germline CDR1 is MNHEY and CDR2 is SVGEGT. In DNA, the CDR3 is TGTGCCAGCAGTGCACACAATGAGCAGTTCTTC. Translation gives CASSAHNEQFF.

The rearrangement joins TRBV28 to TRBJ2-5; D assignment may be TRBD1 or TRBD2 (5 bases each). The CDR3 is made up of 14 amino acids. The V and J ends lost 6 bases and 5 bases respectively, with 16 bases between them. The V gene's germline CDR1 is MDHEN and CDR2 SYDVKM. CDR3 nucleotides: TGTGCCAGCAGCCAAGGGGCGGGTTTGGAGACCCAGTACTTC. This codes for CASSQGAGLETQYF. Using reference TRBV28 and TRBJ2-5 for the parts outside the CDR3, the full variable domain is DVKVTQSSRYLVKRTGEKVFLECVQDMDHENMFWYRQDPGLGLRLIYFSYDVKMKEKGDIPEGYSVSREKKERFSLILESASTNQTSMYLCASSQGAGLETQYFGPGTRLLVL.

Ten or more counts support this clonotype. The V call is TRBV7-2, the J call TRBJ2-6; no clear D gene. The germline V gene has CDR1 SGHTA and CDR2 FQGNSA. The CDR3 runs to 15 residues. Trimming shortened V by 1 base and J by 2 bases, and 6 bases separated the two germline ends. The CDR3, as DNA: TGTGCCAGCAGCTTAGGCACAGCTGGGGCCAACGTCCTGACTTTC. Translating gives CASSLGTAGANVLTF.

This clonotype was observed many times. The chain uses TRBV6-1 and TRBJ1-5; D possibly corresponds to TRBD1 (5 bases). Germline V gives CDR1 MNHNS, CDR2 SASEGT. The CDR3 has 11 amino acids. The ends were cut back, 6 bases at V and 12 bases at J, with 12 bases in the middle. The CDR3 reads CASRFGAVQHF. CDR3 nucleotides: TGTGCCAGCAGATTTGGGGCGGTCCAGCATTTT.

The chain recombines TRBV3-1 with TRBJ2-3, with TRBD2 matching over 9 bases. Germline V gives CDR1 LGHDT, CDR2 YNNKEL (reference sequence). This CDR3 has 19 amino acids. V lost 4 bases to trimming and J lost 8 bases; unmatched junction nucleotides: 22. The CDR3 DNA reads TGTGCCAGCAGCCCCAGGCCTGGGGTCGCGGGGGGGGGCATTTTTACGCAGTATTTT. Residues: CASSPRPGVAGGGIFTQYF.

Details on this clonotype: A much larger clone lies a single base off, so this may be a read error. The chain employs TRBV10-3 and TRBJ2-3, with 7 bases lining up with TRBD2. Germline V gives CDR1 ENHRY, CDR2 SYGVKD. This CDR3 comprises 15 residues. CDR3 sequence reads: CVISEKQTSSDTQYF. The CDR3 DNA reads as TGTGTCATCAGTGAGAAACAGACTAGCTCCGATACGCAGTATTTT.

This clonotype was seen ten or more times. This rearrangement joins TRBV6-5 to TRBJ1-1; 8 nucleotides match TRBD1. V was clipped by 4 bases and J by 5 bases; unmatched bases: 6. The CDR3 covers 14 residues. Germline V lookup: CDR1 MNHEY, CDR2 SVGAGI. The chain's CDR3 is CASSFAGGRTEAFF. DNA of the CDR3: TGTGCCAGCAGTTTTGCAGGGGGCAGGACTGAAGCTTTCTTT.

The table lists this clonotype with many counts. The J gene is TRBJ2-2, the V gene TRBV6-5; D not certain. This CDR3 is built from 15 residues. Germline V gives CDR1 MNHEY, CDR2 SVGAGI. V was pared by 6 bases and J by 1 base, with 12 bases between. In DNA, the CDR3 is TGTGCCAGCAGCCCCTCGTTGGAGAACACCGGGGAGCTGTTTTTT. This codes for CASSPSLENTGELFF.

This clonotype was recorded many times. The CDR3 spells CASSVGLGARETQYF. The CDR3 DNA is TGTGCCAGCAGCGTAGGTCTGGGAGCCCGGGAGACCCAGTACTTC. The chain combines TRBV9 with TRBJ2-5, with TRBD2 as a possible D gene (5 bases). The CDR3 totals 15 residues. Germline-derived CDR1 and CDR2 are SGDLS and YYNGEE. Trimming removed 0 bases at V and 5 bases at J, with 14 bases between.

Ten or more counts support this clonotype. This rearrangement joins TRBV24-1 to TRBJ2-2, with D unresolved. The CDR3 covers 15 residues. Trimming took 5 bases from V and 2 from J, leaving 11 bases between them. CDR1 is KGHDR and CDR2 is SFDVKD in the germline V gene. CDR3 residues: CATSGHGRNTGELFF. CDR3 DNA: TGTGCCACCAGTGGACACGGAAGAAACACCGGGGAGCTGTTTTTT.